Listed below are T cell receptor beta chains from one sample, sequenced in a study of blood T cell repertoires in COVID-19. Here immunoSEQ multiplex PCR was the method, and the copy in TCRdb shows in-frame clones only, minus some. The table has about 240,000 clones, roughly 90% seen once. The source material was PBMCs or T cells enriched from blood (not recorded which). The receptors come from a woman aged 25 to 39 with acute COVID-19. Each CDR3 is given with its conserved first and last residue. Fields, in order: CDR3 DNA, CDR3 protein, D gene, J gene, V gene. D genes are given only for firm matches.

cdr3_nt: TGTGCCAGCAGCCAAGAAGGTCGCCAGAGCAGGGTGAGCAATGAGCAGTTCTTC
cdr3_aa: CASSQEGRQSRVSNEQFF
d_call: -
j_call: TRBJ2-1
v_call: TRBV14

cdr3_nt: TGTGCCAGCAGCTTGCCAGGGGGAGGCTATGGCTACACCTTC
cdr3_aa: CASSLPGGGYGYTF
d_call: TRBD1
j_call: TRBJ1-2
v_call: TRBV5-6

cdr3_nt: TGTGCCAGCAGTTTACGGACAGGGGGAGCCTACGAGCAGTACTTC
cdr3_aa: CASSLRTGGAYEQYF
d_call: TRBD1
j_call: TRBJ2-7
v_call: TRBV27

cdr3_nt: TGTGCCAGCAGTTCAAGAGCTCGAGGAGGGATGACTGAAGCTTTCTTT
cdr3_aa: CASSSRARGGMTEAFF
d_call: -
j_call: TRBJ1-1
v_call: TRBV6-2/TRBV6-3

cdr3_nt: TGCGCCAGCAGCCAAGAAATCGGCAGGGTAGTCGAAAAACTGTTTTTT
cdr3_aa: CASSQEIGRVVEKLFF
d_call: -
j_call: TRBJ1-4
v_call: TRBV4-3

cdr3_nt: TGCGCCAGCAGCCAAACCTCAGGCGGCAATCAGCCCCAGCATTTT
cdr3_aa: CASSQTSGGNQPQHF
d_call: -
j_call: TRBJ1-5
v_call: TRBV4-1

cdr3_nt: TGTGCCAGCAGCGGGGGAGAGGGTGAAGCTTTCTTT
cdr3_aa: CASSGGEGEAFF
d_call: -
j_call: TRBJ1-1
v_call: TRBV9

cdr3_nt: TGTGCCAGCAGCCCCCTAGGGGCGCCTGGGGCCAACGTCCTGACTTTC
cdr3_aa: CASSPLGAPGANVLTF
d_call: -
j_call: TRBJ2-6
v_call: TRBV11-2

cdr3_nt: TGTGCCAGCAGCCCCGGGCAGGGAACAACTAATGAAAAACTGTTTTTT
cdr3_aa: CASSPGQGTTNEKLFF
d_call: -
j_call: TRBJ1-4
v_call: TRBV5-4

cdr3_nt: TGTGCCAGCAGCCTCGGGGGTAACTATGGCTACACCTTC
cdr3_aa: CASSLGGNYGYTF
d_call: -
j_call: TRBJ1-2
v_call: TRBV6-5

cdr3_nt: TGTGCCAGCAGGAGGGGGGACAGGGTGGTATCCTATGGCTACACCTTC
cdr3_aa: CASRRGDRVVSYGYTF
d_call: -
j_call: TRBJ1-2
v_call: TRBV21-1

cdr3_nt: TGTGCCAGCAGTCTTGGACAGGGGGAAGCTTTCTTT
cdr3_aa: CASSLGQGEAFF
d_call: TRBD1
j_call: TRBJ1-1
v_call: TRBV2